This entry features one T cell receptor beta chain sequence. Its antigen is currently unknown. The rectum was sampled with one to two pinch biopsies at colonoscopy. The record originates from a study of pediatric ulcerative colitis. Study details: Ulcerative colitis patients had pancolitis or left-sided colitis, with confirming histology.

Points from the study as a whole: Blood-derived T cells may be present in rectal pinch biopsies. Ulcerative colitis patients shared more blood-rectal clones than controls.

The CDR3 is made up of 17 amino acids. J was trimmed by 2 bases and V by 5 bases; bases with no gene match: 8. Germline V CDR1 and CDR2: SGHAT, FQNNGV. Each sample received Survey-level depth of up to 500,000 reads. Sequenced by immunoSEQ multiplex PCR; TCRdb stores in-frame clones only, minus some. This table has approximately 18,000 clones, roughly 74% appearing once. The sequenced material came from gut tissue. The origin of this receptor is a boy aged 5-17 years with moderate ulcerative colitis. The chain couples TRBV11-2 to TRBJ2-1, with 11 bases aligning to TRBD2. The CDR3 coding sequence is TGTGCCAGCAGCGCAGGGATTAGCGGGAGGGCCTACAATGAGCAGTTCTTC. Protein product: CASSAGISGRAYNEQFF.